This TCR beta chain was retrieved from a study of T cell changes during pregnancy in multiple sclerosis. The table came from immunoSEQ multiplex PCR; TCRdb's copy has only in-frame clones and leaves some out. In the table there are approximately 40,000 clones, approximately 89% of which are singletons. Germline V gene lookup returns CDR1 MNHEY and CDR2 SVGAGI. Trimming removed 0 bases at V and 7 bases at J, with 9 bases between. The CDR3 contains 13 residues. The V call is TRBV6-5, the J call TRBJ1-1; D not resolved. This clonotype was sampled from a female donor with multiple sclerosis, enrolled in a pregnancy study. The starting material was CD8+ T cells from peripheral blood mononuclear cells, obtained in the third trimester of pregnancy. The CDR3 DNA reads as TGTGCCAGCAGTTACTCTCCGTCAGGTGAAGCTTTCTTT. Its protein product is CASSYSPSGEAFF.